This T cell receptor (beta chain) was identified in a study of blood T cell repertoires in COVID-19. Study-wide background: The origin of the acute and convalescent COVID-19 samples was the United States, Italy and Spain. T cells, B-cell-depleted T cells, or PBMCs supplied cDNA or gDNA.

In the source study's methods: Amplified reference gene primers provided the basis for estimating nucleated cell counts. Here immunoSEQ multiplex PCR was the method, and the copy in TCRdb shows in-frame clones only, minus some. Clone size and the V and J calls come from that table; the DNA yielded D and trimming. The sample has about 140,000 clones, roughly four fifths seen once. The table lists this clone with a count of one. The clonotype originates from a woman aged 80 or older with acute or convalescent COVID-19. Input material: peripheral blood.

CDR3 protein: CASSQDSFGQGWNYGYTF. CDR3 nucleotide sequence: TGCGCCAGCAGCCAAGATTCGTTCGGACAGGGGTGGAACTATGGCTACACCTTC. J is TRBJ1-2 and V is TRBV4-1, with 9 bases matching TRBD1. Germline-derived CDR1 and CDR2 are MGHRA and YSYEKL. The CDR3 length is 18 residues. The V segment lost 0 bases and the J segment 2 bases; nucleotides outside the gene matches: 10.